Each of the 26 T cell receptor beta chains below was sequenced from the same sample in a study of shared clonotypes between healthy human individuals. Produced via immunoSEQ multiplex PCR; TCRdb's table is partial and in-frame only. This sample carries approximately 1,500,000 clones, roughly 96% of them seen once, and the ten largest clones take roughly 1.2%. Sample: naive CD4+ T cells sorted from blood. The subset is: CD45RA+ positively selected. The receptors derive from a man younger than 40 in good health.

The V call is TRBV18, the J call TRBJ2-3, with D hard to call. V was shortened by 4 bases and J by 2 bases, with 7 bases between the two germline ends. Looked up from germline, CDR1 is KGHSH and CDR2 is LQKENI. The CDR3 sequence is 13 residues long. The CDR3, as DNA: TGTGCCAGCTCACGAAGGGACACAGATACGCAGTATTTT. The encoded protein is CASSRRDTDTQYF. Together with reference TRBV18 and TRBJ2-3, the CDR3 gives the full variable domain: NAGVMQNPRHLVRRRGQEARLRCSPMKGHSHVYWYRQLPEEGLKFMVYLQKENIIDESGMPKERFSAEFPKEGPSILRIQQVVRGDSAAYFCASSRRDTDTQYFGPGTRLTVL.

The rearrangement joins TRBV2 to TRBJ1-1, with D possibly being TRBD1 (6 bases). The V end was cut by 10 bases, the J end by 4 bases, with 22 bases between. The germline CDR1 and CDR2 sequences are SNHLY and FYNNEI. The CDR3 totals 15 residues. The CDR3 is CATFLQPGGGTEAFF. In DNA form, the CDR3 reads TGTGCCACGTTTCTACAACCGGGAGGGGGCACTGAAGCTTTCTTT.

V is TRBV10-2 and J is TRBJ2-3; TRBD2 aligns across 8 bases. Trimming took 6 bases from V and 1 from J; bases not matched to a gene: 6. CDR1 WSHSY and CDR2 SAAADI come from the germline V gene. CDR3 length equals 15 residues. The CDR3 DNA follows: TGCGCCAGCAGCCGCGGGGGGACCCGCACAGATACGCAGTATTTT. Protein sequence: CASSRGGTRTDTQYF.

The chain recombines TRBV14 with TRBJ2-1; 11 bases map to TRBD1. This CDR3 is 15 amino acids long. The V gene's germline CDR1 is SGHDN and CDR2 FVKESK. V shed 4 bases and J 3 bases; nucleotides not matched to a gene: 2. CDR3 DNA sequence: TGTGCCAGCAGCCGGACAGGGGGCTTCTACAATGAGCAGTTCTTC. Translated, it gives CASSRTGGFYNEQFF.

The rearrangement joins TRBV30 to TRBJ2-2; 12 nucleotides align to TRBD2. CDR1 GTSNPN and CDR2 SVGIG come from the germline V gene (reference sequence). V was pared by 0 bases and J by 3 bases, with 8 bases of the junction left unmatched. This CDR3 is built from 18 residues. The CDR3 reads CAWSVKGLAGGYTGELFF. DNA of the CDR3: TGTGCCTGGAGTGTAAAGGGACTAGCGGGCGGATACACCGGGGAGCTGTTTTTT.

V is TRBV11-2 and J is TRBJ2-1; TRBD1 matches 7 bases. The V gene's germline CDR1 is SGHAT and CDR2 FQNNGV. The CDR3 contains 15 residues. V lost 6 bases, J lost 3 bases, and 8 bases stayed unmatched. The CDR3 coding sequence is TGTGCCAGCAGAAGCGACAGGGCCAACTACAATGAGCAGTTCTTC. Translated, it gives CASRSDRANYNEQFF.

The chain links TRBV11-2 to TRBJ2-7, with 9 bases fitting TRBD2. V trimming: 5 bases; J trimming: 8 bases; junction bases outside the gene matches: 13. Germline lookup yields CDR1 SGHAT and CDR2 FQNNGV. The CDR3 length is 15 residues. DNA of the CDR3: TGTGCCAGCAGCCCAAATCCCGGGACTAGCTCAAAGCAGTACTTC. Its translation: CASSPNPGTSSKQYF.

The rearrangement links TRBV9 to TRBJ1-2; 7 bases agree with TRBD1. The V gene end was trimmed by 4 bases and the J gene end by 2 bases; junction bases not matched to a gene: 5. CDR3 length: 14 residues. Per germline, CDR1 SGDLS and CDR2 YYNGEE. The CDR3 nucleotides are TGTGCCAGCAGCCCTGAGGGACAGAACTATGGCTACACCTTC. Its translation is CASSPEGQNYGYTF.

The genes are TRBV5-1 and TRBJ2-1; D ambiguous. This CDR3 contains 15 residues. V was cut by 0 bases and J by 10 bases, with 17 bases left in between. CDR1 is SGHRS and CDR2 is YFSETQ in the germline V gene. CDR3: CASSLEPSPPSEQFF. The CDR3 coding sequence is TGCGCCAGCAGCTTGGAGCCCTCTCCACCATCCGAGCAGTTCTTC. Full variable domain (outside the CDR3, taken from reference TRBV5-1 and TRBJ2-1): KAGVTQTPRYLIKTRGQQVTLSCSPISGHRSVSWYQQTPGQGLQFLFEYFSETQRNKGNFPGRFSGRQFSNSRSEMNVSTLELGDSALYLCASSLEPSPPSEQFFGPGTRLTVL.

Worth noting for this clone: Mismatch with germline at one junction end may stem from a read error. V usage is TRBV6-1 and J usage is TRBJ2-7; TRBD1 or TRBD2 may be the D gene (5 bases each). Germline V gives CDR1 MNHNS, CDR2 SASEGT. This CDR3 is 17 amino acids long. CDR3 residues: CASSDERGLWGSFEQYF. The CDR3 nucleotides read TGTGCCAGCAGTGACGAGAGGGGCTTATGGGGGTCCTTCGAGCAGTACTTC.

A single count supports this clone. The CDR3 spells CATSRGPGLAGSRSTDTQYF. CDR3 sequence (DNA): TGTGCCACCAGCAGAGGACCGGGACTAGCGGGATCAAGAAGCACAGATACGCAGTATTTT. The chain combines TRBV15 with TRBJ2-3, with 13 bases matching TRBD2. Germline values: CDR1 LNHNV, CDR2 YYDKDF (reference sequence). The CDR3 consists of 20 residues. V was clipped by 1 base and J by 0 bases; unmatched bases: 10.

This clone occurred once. V usage is TRBV7-2 and J usage is TRBJ2-1, with a possible D match to TRBD2 (5 bases). The CDR3 covers 14 residues. V lost 4 bases and J 9 bases, leaving 16 bases between the germline ends. Germline V gene sequence: CDR1 SGHTA, CDR2 FQGNSA. CDR3 DNA: TGTGCCAGCAGCTCCCCTCGTACGGGGTCTGAGCAGTTCTTC. The encoded protein is CASSSPRTGSEQFF.

The CDR3 sequence: CASSYLAGGNEQYF. CDR3 nucleotides: TGTGCCAGCAGTTACCTAGCGGGAGGAAACGAGCAGTACTTC. The chain uses TRBV6-5 and TRBJ2-7, with 11 bases aligning to TRBD2. Losses at the gene ends were 2 bases for V and 5 bases for J; bases not matched to a gene: 2. CDR3 length equals 14 residues. Germline lookup yields CDR1 MNHEY and CDR2 SVGAGI.

V gene TRBV28 combines with J gene TRBJ2-3; D may be TRBD1 (6 bases). The germline CDR1 and CDR2 sequences are MDHEN and SYDVKM. The CDR3 spans 14 residues. The V gene lost 7 bases and the J gene lost 3 bases, with 14 bases spanning the gap. The CDR3 DNA sequence: TGTGCCAGCAAGGGTGGCAGGGGTACAGATACGCAGTATTTT. The encoded protein is CASKGGRGTDTQYF.

The chain employs TRBV6-5 and TRBJ1-1, with 8 nucleotides matching TRBD1. Germline assignment: CDR1 MNHEY and CDR2 SVGAGI. The trim removed 5 bases at V and 10 bases at J, leaving 12 bases unmatched. CDR3 size: 14 residues. DNA of the CDR3: TGTGCCAGCAGTCAGGACAGGGTATTATTTATAGCTTTCTTT. This codes for CASSQDRVLFIAFF.

The chain carries TRBV5-4 and TRBJ2-1; D gene uncertain. The V end was cut by 3 bases, the J end by 4 bases, with 8 bases between. CDR1 is SGHNT, CDR2 YYREEE, per germline (reference sequence). CDR3 length: 13 amino acids. This chain's CDR3 is CASSYRSYNEQFF. DNA for the CDR3: TGTGCCAGCAGCTATAGAAGTTACAATGAGCAGTTCTTC.

This clone has just a few counts. The chain combines TRBV7-2 with TRBJ2-1; D not certain. This CDR3 has 13 amino acids. V lost 1 base and J 6 bases, leaving 7 bases between the germline ends. Germline V CDR1 and CDR2: SGHTA, FQGNSA. For the CDR3, the DNA is TGTGCCAGCAGCTTAGGGCTATTCAATGAGCAGTTCTTC. It codes for CASSLGLFNEQFF. The variable domain in full, completed from reference TRBV7-2 and TRBJ2-1, reads GAGVSQSPSNKVTEKGKDVELRCDPISGHTALYWYRQSLGQGLEFLIYFQGNSAPDKSGLPSDRFSAERTGGSVSTLTIQRTQQEDSAVYLCASSLGLFNEQFFGPGTRLTVL.

The V call is TRBV18, the J call TRBJ2-7, with 14 bases fitting TRBD2. Losses at the gene ends were 6 bases for V and 5 bases for J; bases not matched to a gene: 6. Germline assignment: CDR1 KGHSH and CDR2 LQKENI. The CDR3 is made up of 15 amino acids. CDR3 DNA: TGTGCCAGCTCTCAGACTAGCGGGAGGGACCACGAGCAGTACTTC. This gives the protein CASSQTSGRDHEQYF.

As to this clone: The junction departs from germline at one end; a sequencing error may be responsible. This sequence joins TRBV2 and TRBJ2-2; D may be TRBD1 (6 bases). This CDR3 is 11 amino acids long. The germline CDR1 and CDR2 sequences are SNHLY and FYNNEI. CDR3 protein: CASRAEDRPYF. The CDR3 DNA reads TGTGCCAGCCGGGCTGAAGACAGGCCGTATTTT.

V usage is TRBV29-1 and J usage is TRBJ1-1, with 9 bases lining up with TRBD1. The CDR3 sequence is 12 residues long. V lost 8 bases, J lost 7 bases, and 8 bases stayed unmatched. CDR1 is SQVTM, CDR2 ANQGSEA, per germline. CDR3 sequence reads: CSSKDRGGEAFF. CDR3 sequence (DNA): TGCAGCTCGAAGGACAGGGGTGGTGAAGCTTTCTTT.

This chain joins TRBV5-6 and TRBJ2-7; perhaps TRBD2 as D (6 bases). The CDR3 contains 15 residues. V was pared by 4 bases and J by 0 bases, with 14 bases between. The V gene's germline CDR1 is SGHDT and CDR2 YYEEEE. The CDR3 spells CASSRGWVTSYEQYF. The CDR3, as DNA: TGTGCCAGCAGCCGGGGGTGGGTTACCTCCTACGAGCAGTACTTC. The variable domain in full, completed from reference TRBV5-6 and TRBJ2-7, reads DAGVTQSPTHLIKTRGQQVTLRCSPKSGHDTVSWYQQALGQGPQFIFQYYEEEERQRGNFPDRFSGHQFPNYSSELNVNALLLGDSALYLCASSRGWVTSYEQYFGPGTRLTVT.

The chain employs TRBV11-2 and TRBJ2-7, with 11 bases fitting TRBD2. V was pared by 4 bases and J by 7 bases, with 12 bases of the junction left unmatched. CDR3 length equals 16 residues. In germline, CDR1 is SGHAT, CDR2 FQNNGV. Written as DNA, the CDR3 is TGTGCCAGCAGCTCCTTTAGCGGGAGGGCCATGGGGGAGCAGTACTTC. This sequence encodes CASSSFSGRAMGEQYF.

The chain links TRBV28 to TRBJ2-7; 9 bases match TRBD1. Germline CDR1 reads MDHEN; CDR2 reads SYDVKM. The CDR3 extends over 13 amino acids. J was trimmed by 3 bases and V by 4 bases; bases with no gene match: 1. The DNA of the CDR3 is TGTGCCAGCAGTTGGACAGGGGACTACGAGCAGTACTTC. Its translation is CASSWTGDYEQYF. Variable domain in full (rest from reference TRBV28 and TRBJ2-7): DVKVTQSSRYLVKRTGEKVFLECVQDMDHENMFWYRQDPGLGLRLIYFSYDVKMKEKGDIPEGYSVSREKKERFSLILESASTNQTSMYLCASSWTGDYEQYFGPGTRLTVT.

The rearrangement joins TRBV23-1 to TRBJ2-7; possibly TRBD1 for D (5 bases). TRBV23-1 is marked as an open reading frame, function uncertain. The CDR3 contains 17 residues. V lost 6 bases, J lost 2 bases, and 23 bases lay in between. The CDR3 coding sequence is TGCGCCAGCAGCCATACCACACAGGACCGTTGGACCTACGAGCAGTACTTC. It codes for CASSHTTQDRWTYEQYF.

This rearrangement joins TRBV7-8 to TRBJ2-7; D not resolved. V was cut by 5 bases and J by 7 bases, with 9 bases left in between. CDR1 is SGHVS, CDR2 FQNEAQ, per germline. The CDR3 runs to 11 residues. CDR3 DNA sequence: TGTGCCAGCAGCGATACCGTGGAGCAGTACTTC. Protein: CASSDTVEQYF.

The genes are TRBV4-2 and TRBJ1-1; the D gene is possibly TRBD1 (5 bases). Per the germline V gene, CDR1 is LGHNA and CDR2 is YNFKEQ. V shed 0 bases and J shed 1 base, with 12 bases lying between them. CDR3 length: 16 amino acids. The CDR3 DNA reads TGTGCCAGCAGCCAAGATCTGAGGGGACCGAACACTGAAGCTTTCTTT. Its protein is CASSQDLRGPNTEAFF.